This TCR beta chain was found in a study of regulatory T cells in long-lasting Graves disease. Study conclusions and caveats: Persistent Graves' patients showed a TCR diversity that was lower than that of newly diagnosed ones.

Arm-PCR of CDR3 regions and iRepertoire HTBI primers were the basis on which TCR beta libraries were built. In TCRdb, the multiplex PCR reads were re-called with MiXCR into one record per CDR3 protein. The sample records more than 400,000 distinct CDR3 sequences, around 15% being singletons. There are 16 residues in the CDR3. CDR1 is MNHEY and CDR2 is SVGEGT in the germline V gene. The junction had 4 bases not matched to a gene; V was cut back by 0 bases and J by 4 bases. This clonotype was picked up many times. Its antigen remains unknown. Time point here: newly diagnosed GD, antithyroid drugs for less than 3 months. After RNA was extracted from PBMCs, the TCR library was made from it. Patients came through an endocrinology department, and that department was in Xi'an, China. The data were also submitted as part of a second study, on T cells in Graves' hyperthyroidism and ophthalmopathy. That source reports: The definition of stable Graves' hyperthyroidism was no ophthalmopathy progression within 18 months. The primer set for the first-round RT-PCR of the TCR CDR3 was HTBI.

This rearrangement joins TRBV6-2 or TRBV6-3 to TRBJ2-1; 9 bases are a match to TRBD2. This specimen was peripheral blood mononuclear cells (PBMCs), taken at new diagnosis, from a patient treated with antithyroid drugs. The TCR originated in a man in his forties or fifties with Graves disease. CDR3 coding DNA: TGTGCCAGCAGTTACTCACGCGGGAGGGGTTACAATGAGCAGTTCTTC. Translated, it gives CASSYSRGRGYNEQFF.